One and the same sample provided the 21 T cell receptor beta chains below, sequenced in a study of T cells in localized non-small cell lung cancer. TCRdb keeps only in-frame clones here, not all; method: immunoSEQ multiplex PCR. Found here are some 10,000 clones, 85% of them singletons; the top ten hold approximately 8.6%. Sequencing was performed on peripheral blood, taken before any cancer treatment. The receptor source for this set is a male donor aged 60 or older with stage III lung adenocarcinoma.

The rearrangement uses TRBV11-3 and TRBJ1-1, with a tentative D call TRBD1 (5 bases). Trimming shortened V by 5 bases and J by 6 bases, and 13 bases separated the two germline ends. There are 13 residues in the CDR3. CDR1 and CDR2 (germline): SGHNT, YENEEA. The CDR3 spells CASSPQGGPEAFF. The CDR3 DNA reads as TGTGCCAGCAGCCCCCAGGGAGGGCCTGAAGCTTTCTTT.

The genes are TRBV10-2 and TRBJ2-3; no clear D. The germline V gene has CDR1 WSHSY and CDR2 SAAADI. Trimming shortened V by 6 bases and J by 6 bases, and 13 bases separated the two germline ends. The CDR3 contains 13 residues. This CDR3 is CASSETRIDTQYF. Written as DNA, the CDR3 is TGCGCCAGCAGCGAGACAAGGATCGATACGCAGTATTTT.

V usage is TRBV16 and J usage is TRBJ1-6; 7 positions match TRBD1. The CDR3 contains 15 residues. J lost 7 bases, V lost 2 bases, and 5 bases had no gene match. Germline-derived CDR1 and CDR2 are KGHSY and FQNENV. The CDR3 DNA sequence: TGTGCCAGCAGCCAAACAGGGGCCAGGAATTCACCCCTCCACTTT. It specifies CASSQTGARNSPLHF.

The V gene is TRBV2, the J gene TRBJ1-5; D call uncertain. V was trimmed by 2 bases and J by 5 bases, leaving 4 bases between them. The CDR3 totals 12 residues. Germline CDR1 is SNHLY and CDR2 is FYNNEI. The DNA of the CDR3 is TGTGCCAGCAGTGAACTGGATCAGCCCCAGCATTTT. Residues: CASSELDQPQHF.

This chain links TRBV5-1 with TRBJ1-1, with 7 bases identical to TRBD1. Germline CDR1 and CDR2: SGHRS and YFSETQ. The CDR3 has 14 residues. Germline trimming cut 2 bases from V and 5 bases from J; bases unmatched to any gene: 6. In DNA form, the CDR3 reads TGCGCCAGCAGCTTATACAGGGGAGGTACTGAAGCTTTCTTT. This sequence encodes CASSLYRGGTEAFF.

The genes are TRBV7-2 and TRBJ2-5, with TRBD1 identical over 7 bases. The junction had 5 bases not matched to a gene; V was cut back by 5 bases and J by 5 bases. Per germline, CDR1 SGHTA and CDR2 FQGNSA. The CDR3 extends over 13 amino acids. Here the CDR3 DNA reads TGTGCCAGCAGCCTCCACAGGGGCGAGACCCAGTACTTC. Translated, it gives CASSLHRGETQYF.

The chain combines TRBV13 with TRBJ2-2, with a weak D call TRBD2 (6 bases). The CDR3 has 16 amino acids. Germline values: CDR1 PRHDT, CDR2 FYEKMQ (reference sequence). V was pared by 5 bases and J by 7 bases, with 20 bases between. The CDR3 DNA follows: TGTGCCAGCAGCCGTGCGATGGGCGGGGTAGGCGGGGAGCTGTTTTTT. This codes for CASSRAMGGVGGELFF.

The rearrangement uses TRBV7-9 and TRBJ2-3, with 16 bases lining up with TRBD2. The V and J ends lost 5 bases and 5 bases, in that order; junction bases with no gene match: 7. This CDR3 contains 17 residues. Germline V gene data show CDR1 as SEHNR and CDR2 as FQNEAQ (reference sequence). CDR3 residues: CASSAGTSGRGEDTQYF. The CDR3 nucleotides are TGTGCCAGCAGCGCCGGGACTAGCGGGAGGGGTGAAGATACGCAGTATTTT.

V and J are TRBV19 and TRBJ1-2; D unresolved. The germline CDR1 and CDR2 sequences are LNHDA and SQIVND (reference sequence). The V end lost 5 bases, the J end lost 0 bases, and 7 bases lay between the germline ends. This CDR3 is built from 13 residues. CDR3 coding DNA: TGTGCCAGTAGTGCAGTAGCTAACTATGGCTACACCTTC. This gives the protein CASSAVANYGYTF.

The chain joins TRBV5-1 to TRBJ2-2; maybe TRBD1 (6 bases). Germline V gene lookup returns CDR1 SGHRS and CDR2 YFSETQ. Trimming stripped 4 bases from V and 1 base from J, with 11 bases between. The CDR3 totals 15 residues. The DNA of the CDR3 is TGCGCCAGCAGCGGAATACAGGGGAACACCGGGGAGCTGTTTTTT. It translates to CASSGIQGNTGELFF.

The CDR3 region is CATGDRGEMNTEAFF. For the CDR3, the DNA is TGTGCCACAGGGGACAGGGGAGAGATGAACACTGAAGCTTTCTTT. This chain joins TRBV19 and TRBJ1-1; 10 bases fit TRBD1. Germline assignment: CDR1 LNHDA and CDR2 SQIVND (reference sequence). V was clipped by 10 bases and J by 0 bases; unmatched bases: 8. CDR3 length: 15 residues. Full variable domain (outside the CDR3, taken from reference TRBV19 and TRBJ1-1): DGGITQSPKYLFRKEGQNVTLSCEQNLNHDAMYWYRQDPGQGLRLIYYSQIVNDFQKGDIAEGYSVSREKKESFPLTVTSAQKNPTAFYLCATGDRGEMNTEAFFGQGTRLTVV.

The chain uses TRBV4-1 and TRBJ2-7; D is perhaps TRBD2 (5 bases). Germline V gene data show CDR1 as MGHRA and CDR2 as YSYEKL. This CDR3 is built from 14 residues. The V gene lost 0 bases and the J gene lost 5 bases, with 11 bases spanning the gap. The CDR3 here is CASSQDPLDHEQYF. The CDR3 DNA is TGCGCCAGCAGCCAAGATCCACTAGACCACGAGCAGTACTTC.

This chain links TRBV15 with TRBJ2-3; the D gene could be TRBD1 or TRBD2 (5 bases each). V was clipped by 0 bases and J by 5 bases, with 9 bases between them. The germline gives CDR1 LNHNV, CDR2 YYDKDF (reference sequence). The CDR3 sequence is 14 residues long. The CDR3: CATSRDRGVDTQYF. CDR3 bases: TGTGCCACCAGCAGAGATCGAGGGGTAGATACGCAGTATTTT.

The chain has TRBV19 and TRBJ1-5, with 9 bases identical to TRBD1. Germline CDR1 is LNHDA and CDR2 is SQIVND (reference sequence). This CDR3 spans 16 amino acids. V lost 5 bases and J lost 6; bases outside the gene matches: 11. DNA of the CDR3: TGTGCCAGTAGTGCGAGAACAGGGGGCCCGGGTCAGCCCCAGCATTTT. It encodes CASSARTGGPGQPQHF. Filled out from reference TRBV19 and TRBJ1-5, the complete variable domain reads DGGITQSPKYLFRKEGQNVTLSCEQNLNHDAMYWYRQDPGQGLRLIYYSQIVNDFQKGDIAEGYSVSREKKESFPLTVTSAQKNPTAFYLCASSARTGGPGQPQHFGDGTRLSIL.

This clone was recorded once. The chain employs TRBV25-1 and TRBJ2-2; D is unclear. Germline V gene data show CDR1 as MGHDK and CDR2 as SYGVNS. The CDR3 is made up of 12 amino acids. The V and J ends lost 2 bases and 5 bases respectively, with 3 bases between them. CDR3 in DNA: TGTGCCAGCAGTGAAGGAACCGGGGAGCTGTTTTTT. Translation gives CASSEGTGELFF.

The sample holds a few counts of this clone. V gene TRBV5-6 combines with J gene TRBJ1-1, with 8 bases that match TRBD1. Germline CDR1 reads SGHDT; CDR2 reads YYEEEE. The CDR3 runs to 17 residues. V gave up 3 bases and J gave up 0 bases; unmatched junction bases: 10. The CDR3 is CASSSDRADQLNTEAFF. The CDR3 bases are TGTGCCAGCAGCTCGGACAGGGCCGACCAATTGAACACTGAAGCTTTCTTT.

The CDR3 is CASSSHSGTEAFF. In DNA, the CDR3 is TGTGCCAGCAGTAGTCATTCGGGAACTGAAGCTTTCTTT. The chain couples TRBV6-5 to TRBJ1-1; no clear D. Germline V gene sequence: CDR1 MNHEY, CDR2 SVGAGI. The V end lost 5 bases, the J end lost 5 bases, and 12 bases lay between the germline ends. The CDR3 runs to 13 residues.

This rearrangement joins TRBV6-1 to TRBJ1-3, with 7 bases identical to TRBD1. This CDR3 comprises 15 residues. The trim removed 4 bases at V and 4 bases at J, leaving 7 bases unmatched. CDR1 and CDR2 (germline): MNHNS, SASEGT. CDR3 nucleotide sequence: TGTGCCAGCAGTGCAGTAACAGGGGACGGAAACACCATATATTTT. Its protein product is CASSAVTGDGNTIYF.

CDR3 loop: CASSFGGGQGAYEQYF. DNA of the CDR3: TGTGCCAGCAGTTTTGGAGGGGGACAGGGGGCCTACGAGCAGTACTTC. The chain uses TRBV28 and TRBJ2-7; TRBD1 aligns across 11 bases. Trimming removed 3 bases from V and 2 bases from J; junction bases left unmatched: 6. The CDR3 runs 16 residues. The germline V gene has CDR1 MDHEN and CDR2 SYDVKM.

The chain joins TRBV6-5 to TRBJ2-3; 7 bases match TRBD1. From germline, CDR1 is MNHEY and CDR2 SVGAGI. The CDR3 loop spans 15 amino acids. V shed 6 bases, J shed 3 bases, and the junction held 9 bases outside the gene matches. The CDR3 nucleotides read TGTGCCAGCAGACATAACAGGGGTAGGACAGATACGCAGTATTTT. This encodes CASRHNRGRTDTQYF.

The rearrangement links TRBV28 to TRBJ2-7; D tentatively fits TRBD1 or TRBD2 (6 bases each). This CDR3 has 16 residues. Per germline, CDR1 MDHEN and CDR2 SYDVKM. V was pared by 5 bases and J by 6 bases, with 23 bases between. CDR3 sequence: CASSPAGPTGTAEQYF. DNA for the CDR3: TGTGCCAGCAGTCCCGCGGGTCCTACAGGGACTGCCGAGCAGTACTTC.